This is a list of T cell receptor beta chains from one sample in a study of blood T cell repertoires in COVID-19. Sequencing used immunoSEQ multiplex PCR; TCRdb keeps in-frame clones, though not all of them. The profile shows approximately 190,000 clones, 87% of them singletons. The sample was peripheral blood. The receptors derive from a man in his sixties with active or convalescent COVID-19. Each CDR3 is given with its conserved first and last residue. A D gene is named only where the DNA matches it firmly. Size is omitted from some rows. Given values are once, few, many or a class for expanded clones.

v_gene,j_gene,d_gene,abundance,CDR3aa,CDR3nt
TRBV7-2,TRBJ1-1,.,.,CASSLAGINTEAFF,TGTGCCAGCAGCTTAGCCGGGATCAACACTGAAGCTTTCTTT
TRBV6-6,TRBJ2-5,TRBD2,.,CASKHGTSGQETQYF,TGTGCCAGCAAACACGGGACTAGCGGACAAGAGACCCAGTACTTC
TRBV7-9,TRBJ2-1,.,once,CASVGWGSGNEQFF,TGTGCCAGCGTGGGGTGGGGGAGCGGGAATGAGCAGTTCTTC
TRBV18,TRBJ1-1,.,.,CASSPSGGTEAFF,TGTGCCAGCTCACCGTCGGGGGGCACTGAAGCTTTCTTT
TRBV6-5,TRBJ1-6,TRBD1,.,CASSRTGVLNSPLHF,TGTGCCAGCAGTAGGACAGGGGTTCTTAATTCACCCCTCCACTTT
TRBV7-3,TRBJ2-1,TRBD2,few,CASSIGAGLAGFYNEQFF,TGTGCCAGCAGCATCGGGGCGGGGCTAGCGGGGTTCTACAATGAGCAGTTCTTC
TRBV7-2,TRBJ2-1,TRBD2,.,CASSFSGGGSYNEQFF,TGTGCCAGCAGCTTTAGCGGGGGGGGTTCCTACAATGAGCAGTTCTTC
TRBV6-4,TRBJ1-2,.,.,CASSDWGGENGYTF,TGTGCCAGCAGTGACTGGGGAGGGGAGAATGGCTACACCTTC
TRBV9,TRBJ2-3,TRBD2,.,CASSVGEGRNTQYF,TGTGCCAGCAGCGTAGGGGAGGGGCGGAATACGCAGTATTTT
TRBV6-5,TRBJ1-2,TRBD1,.,CASSYSPGGEVGYTF,TGTGCCAGCAGTTACTCACCAGGGGGCGAGGTCGGCTACACCTTC
TRBV7-9,TRBJ1-2,.,once,CASSPQGQNGYTF,TGTGCCAGCAGCCCACAGGGTCAAAATGGCTACACCTTC
TRBV11-3,TRBJ2-7,TRBD2,few,CASRRLPPGRGEQYF,TGTGCCAGCAGACGTCTTCCTCCAGGGAGGGGAGAGCAGTACTTC
TRBV6-4,TRBJ1-2,.,few,CASSDHRSGYTF,TGTGCCAGCAGTGACCACAGGAGTGGCTACACCTTC
TRBV19,TRBJ2-1,TRBD1,once,CASSILIGTGYNEQFF,TGTGCCAGTAGTATCCTTATCGGGACAGGGTACAATGAGCAGTTCTTC
TRBV14,TRBJ2-2,.,few,CASSVSEAGELFF,TGTGCCAGCAGCGTCTCGGAGGCCGGGGAGCTGTTTTTT
TRBV3-1/TRBV3-2,TRBJ2-7,.,few,CASSQNIVEGEQYF,TGTGCCAGCAGCCAAAACATCGTTGAGGGCGAGCAGTACTTC